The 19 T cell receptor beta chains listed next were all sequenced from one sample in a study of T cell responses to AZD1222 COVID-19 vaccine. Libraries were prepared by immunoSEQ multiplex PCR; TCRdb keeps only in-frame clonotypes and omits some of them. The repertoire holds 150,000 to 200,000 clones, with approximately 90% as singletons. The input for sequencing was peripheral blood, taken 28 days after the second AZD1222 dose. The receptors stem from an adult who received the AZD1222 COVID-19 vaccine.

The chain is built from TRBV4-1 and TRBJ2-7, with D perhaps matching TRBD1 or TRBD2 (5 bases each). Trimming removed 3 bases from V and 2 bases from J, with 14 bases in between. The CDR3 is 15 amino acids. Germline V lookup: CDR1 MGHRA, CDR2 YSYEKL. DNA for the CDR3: TGCGCCAGCAGCCAGATGGGACGGACCACCTACGAGCAGTACTTC. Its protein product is CASSQMGRTTYEQYF.

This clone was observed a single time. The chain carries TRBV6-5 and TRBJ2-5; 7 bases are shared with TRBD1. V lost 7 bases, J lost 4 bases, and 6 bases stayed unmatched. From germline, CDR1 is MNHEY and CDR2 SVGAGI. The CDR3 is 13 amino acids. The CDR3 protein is CASNIQGIETQYF. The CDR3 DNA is TGTGCCAGCAACATACAGGGGATAGAGACCCAGTACTTC.

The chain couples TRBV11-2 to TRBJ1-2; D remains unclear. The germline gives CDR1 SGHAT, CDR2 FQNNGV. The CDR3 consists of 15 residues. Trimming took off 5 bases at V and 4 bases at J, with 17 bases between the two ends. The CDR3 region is CASSPTISRLYGYTF. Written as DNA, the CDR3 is TGTGCCAGCAGCCCAACAATTTCTCGACTCTATGGCTACACCTTC.

The CDR3 DNA reads TGTGCCAGCAGTTACTCGCGGGACAGGGTGGAGGCTTTCTTT. It encodes CASSYSRDRVEAFF. The chain links TRBV6-5 to TRBJ1-1; 9 bases match TRBD1. The CDR3 has 14 residues. CDR1 and CDR2 from the germline V gene are MNHEY and SVGAGI. The ends lost 0 bases at V and 11 bases at J; junction bases unmatched: 7.

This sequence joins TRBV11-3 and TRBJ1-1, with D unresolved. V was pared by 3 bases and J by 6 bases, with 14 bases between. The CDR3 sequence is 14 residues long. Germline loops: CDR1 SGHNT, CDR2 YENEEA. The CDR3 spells CASSFTPAAPEAFF. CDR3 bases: TGTGCCAGCAGCTTCACTCCCGCGGCCCCTGAAGCTTTCTTT.

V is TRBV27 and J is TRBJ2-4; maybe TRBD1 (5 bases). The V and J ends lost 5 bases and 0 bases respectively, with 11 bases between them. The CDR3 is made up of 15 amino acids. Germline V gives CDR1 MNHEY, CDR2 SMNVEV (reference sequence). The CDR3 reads CASSPDRLAKNIQYF. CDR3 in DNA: TGTGCCAGCAGTCCCGACAGATTAGCCAAAAACATTCAGTACTTC.

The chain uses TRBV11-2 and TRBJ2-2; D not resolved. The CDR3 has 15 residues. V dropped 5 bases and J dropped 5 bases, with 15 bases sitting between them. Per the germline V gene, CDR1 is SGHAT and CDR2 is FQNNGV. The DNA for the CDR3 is TGTGCCAGCAGCCCAGGACGGGCGAGGACCGGGGAGCTGTTTTTT. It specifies CASSPGRARTGELFF.

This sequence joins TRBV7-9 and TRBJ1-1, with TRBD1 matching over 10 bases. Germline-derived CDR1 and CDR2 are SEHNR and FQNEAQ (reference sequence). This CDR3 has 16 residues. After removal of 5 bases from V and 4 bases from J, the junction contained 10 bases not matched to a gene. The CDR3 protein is CASSTGTGETSTEAFF. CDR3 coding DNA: TGTGCCAGCAGCACCGGGACAGGGGAGACGAGCACTGAAGCTTTCTTT.

CDR3 sequence reads: CASSSRGTGSNYNEQFF. CDR3 DNA: TGCGCCAGCAGCTCGAGGGGGACAGGGTCGAACTACAATGAGCAGTTCTTC. The chain is built from TRBV5-1 and TRBJ2-1; 9 bases agree with TRBD1. CDR3 length equals 17 residues. The trim removed 3 bases at V and 3 bases at J, leaving 10 bases unmatched. The germline CDR1 and CDR2 sequences are SGHRS and YFSETQ. Full variable domain (rest looked up from reference TRBV5-1 and TRBJ2-1): KAGVTQTPRYLIKTRGQQVTLSCSPISGHRSVSWYQQTPGQGLQFLFEYFSETQRNKGNFPGRFSGRQFSNSRSEMNVSTLELGDSALYLCASSSRGTGSNYNEQFFGPGTRLTVL.

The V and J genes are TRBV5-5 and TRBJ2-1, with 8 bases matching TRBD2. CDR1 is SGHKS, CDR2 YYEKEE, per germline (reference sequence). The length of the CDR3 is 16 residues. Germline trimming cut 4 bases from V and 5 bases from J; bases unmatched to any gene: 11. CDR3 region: CASSTTPGTRNNEQFF. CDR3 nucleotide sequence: TGTGCCAGCAGCACCACCCCCGGGACTAGGAACAATGAGCAGTTCTTC.

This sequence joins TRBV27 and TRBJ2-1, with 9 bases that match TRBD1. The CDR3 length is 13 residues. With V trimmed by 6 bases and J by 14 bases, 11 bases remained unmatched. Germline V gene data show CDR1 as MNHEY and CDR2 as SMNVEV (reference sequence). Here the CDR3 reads CASRILGRDREFF. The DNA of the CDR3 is TGTGCCAGCAGAATATTGGGCCGGGACAGGGAGTTCTTC.

The CDR3 DNA follows: TGTGCCAGCTCACCCGTAGCGGGAGCAAGCCCCTACGAGCAGTACTTC. Amino acid sequence: CASSPVAGASPYEQYF. The V gene is TRBV18, the J gene TRBJ2-7, with 9 bases aligning to TRBD2. Looked up from germline, CDR1 is KGHSH and CDR2 is LQKENI. The J segment lost 2 bases and the V segment lost 3 bases, leaving 8 bases of the junction unmatched. The CDR3 sequence is 16 residues long.

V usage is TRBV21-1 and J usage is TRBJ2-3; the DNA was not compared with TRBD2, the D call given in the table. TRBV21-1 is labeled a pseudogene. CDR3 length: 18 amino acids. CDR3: CASADKYTSGSCTDTQYF. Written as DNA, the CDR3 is TGTGCCAGCGCCGACAAGTATACTAGCGGGAGTTGCACAGATACGCAGTATTTT.

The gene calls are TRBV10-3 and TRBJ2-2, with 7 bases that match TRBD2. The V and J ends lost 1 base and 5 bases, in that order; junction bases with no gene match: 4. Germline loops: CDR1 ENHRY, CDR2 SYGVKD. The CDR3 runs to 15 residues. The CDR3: CAISEWERGTGELFF. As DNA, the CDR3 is TGTGCCATCAGTGAGTGGGAGCGGGGTACCGGGGAGCTGTTTTTT.

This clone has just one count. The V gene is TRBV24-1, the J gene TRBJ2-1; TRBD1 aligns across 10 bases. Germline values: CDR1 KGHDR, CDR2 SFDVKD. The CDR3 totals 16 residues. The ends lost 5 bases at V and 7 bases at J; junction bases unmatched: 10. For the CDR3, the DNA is TGTGCCACCAGTGGCCGGGGACAGGGGTTAGAGAATGAGCAGTTCTTC. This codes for CATSGRGQGLENEQFF.

The CDR3 loop reads CASSLVGDNEKLFF. Here the CDR3 DNA reads TGTGCCAGCAGCTTAGTAGGGGATAATGAAAAACTGTTTTTT. The rearrangement links TRBV11-3 to TRBJ1-4; D is perhaps TRBD1 (5 bases). The germline V gene has CDR1 SGHNT and CDR2 YENEEA. Trimming shortened V by 1 base and J by 4 bases, and 7 bases separated the two germline ends. The CDR3 spans 14 residues.

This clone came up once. CDR3 sequence: CASVLTGHNNEQFF. The CDR3 DNA follows: TGTGCCAGCGTCTTGACTGGCCATAACAATGAGCAGTTCTTC. The J gene is TRBJ2-1, the V gene TRBV28; no clear D gene. Trimming removed 8 bases at V and 5 bases at J, with 16 bases between. This CDR3 is 14 amino acids long. Germline V lookup: CDR1 MDHEN, CDR2 SYDVKM. Supplemented by reference TRBV28 and TRBJ2-1, the full variable domain reads DVKVTQSSRYLVKRTGEKVFLECVQDMDHENMFWYRQDPGLGLRLIYFSYDVKMKEKGDIPEGYSVSREKKERFSLILESASTNQTSMYLCASVLTGHNNEQFFGPGTRLTVL.

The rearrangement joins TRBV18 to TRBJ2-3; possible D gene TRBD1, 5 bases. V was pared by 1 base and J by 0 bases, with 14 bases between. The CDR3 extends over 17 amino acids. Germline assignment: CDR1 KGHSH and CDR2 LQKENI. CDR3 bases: TGTGCCAGCTCACCACTCCAGGGTTATACTAGCACAGATACGCAGTATTTT. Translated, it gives CASSPLQGYTSTDTQYF.

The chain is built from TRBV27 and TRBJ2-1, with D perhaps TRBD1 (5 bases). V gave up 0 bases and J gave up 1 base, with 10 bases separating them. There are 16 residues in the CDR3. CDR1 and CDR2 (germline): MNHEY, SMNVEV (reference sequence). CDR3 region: CASSLSQGWSYNEQFF. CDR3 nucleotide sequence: TGTGCCAGCAGTTTATCGCAGGGTTGGTCCTACAATGAGCAGTTCTTC.